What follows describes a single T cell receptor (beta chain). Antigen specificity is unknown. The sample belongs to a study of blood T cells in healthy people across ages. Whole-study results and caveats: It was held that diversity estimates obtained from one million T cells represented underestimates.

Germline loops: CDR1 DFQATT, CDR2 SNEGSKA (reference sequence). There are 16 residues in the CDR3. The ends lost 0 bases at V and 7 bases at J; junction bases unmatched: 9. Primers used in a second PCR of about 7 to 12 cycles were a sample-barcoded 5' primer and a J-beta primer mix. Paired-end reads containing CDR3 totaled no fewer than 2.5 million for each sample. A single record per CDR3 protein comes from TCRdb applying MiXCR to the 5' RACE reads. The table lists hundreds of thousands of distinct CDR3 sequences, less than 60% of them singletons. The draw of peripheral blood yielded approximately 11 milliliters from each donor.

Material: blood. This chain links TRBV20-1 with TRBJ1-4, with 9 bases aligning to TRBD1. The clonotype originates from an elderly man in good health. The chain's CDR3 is CSARDSEGQGIEKLFF. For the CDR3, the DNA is TGCAGTGCTAGAGATTCTGAGGGACAGGGTATTGAAAAACTGTTTTTT.